Sequencing of this T cell receptor beta chain was carried out in a study of shared clonotypes between healthy human individuals. For the study at large: Researchers assigned three CD4 naive, three CD4 memory, two CD8 naive and one CD8 memory plate to each donor.

Study results and caveats: The diversity represented, both genetic and in exposure history, was limited by few donors.

The DNA input per sorted-subset replicate PCR was about 190 ng, corresponding to tens of thousands of T cell genomes. Some clones are missing from TCRdb's copy, which holds only in-frame ones; the method was immunoSEQ multiplex PCR. The sample includes about 2 million clones, about 95% of them seen just once. Concerning this clone: Its target is unknown. This CDR3 is also generated by other DNA sequences in the sample.

The CDR3 spans 13 residues. Trimming removed 1 base from V and 3 bases from J, with 7 bases in between. Looked up from germline, CDR1 is MNHNS and CDR2 is SASEGT. Naive CD8 cells comprised CD45RO-negative, CCR7-positively selected cells, excluding terminally differentiated effector memory CD45RA+ cells. The clonotype was recovered from a man aged 18 to 30 in good health. The sample taken for sequencing was naive CD8+ T cells sorted from blood. This sequence joins TRBV6-1 and TRBJ2-7, with D possibly TRBD1 on 5 matching bases. The CDR3: CASSEGTLYEQYF. In DNA form, the CDR3 reads TGTGCCAGCAGTGAAGGGACACTCTACGAGCAGTACTTC.